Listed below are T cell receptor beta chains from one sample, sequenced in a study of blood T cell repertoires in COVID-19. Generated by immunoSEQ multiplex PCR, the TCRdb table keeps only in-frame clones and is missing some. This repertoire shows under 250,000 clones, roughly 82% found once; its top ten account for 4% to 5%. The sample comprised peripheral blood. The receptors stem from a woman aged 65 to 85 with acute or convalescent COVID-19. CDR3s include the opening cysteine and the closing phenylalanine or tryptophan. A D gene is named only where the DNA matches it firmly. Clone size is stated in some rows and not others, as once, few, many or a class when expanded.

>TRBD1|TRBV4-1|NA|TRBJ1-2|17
TGCGCCAGCAGCCAACTTTCAGGACAGGGGTTTGTTAATGGCTACACCTTC
CASSQLSGQGFVNGYTF
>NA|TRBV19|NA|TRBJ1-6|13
TGTGCCAGTAGTATAGCTCAGGATTCACCCCTCCACTTT
CASSIAQDSPLHF
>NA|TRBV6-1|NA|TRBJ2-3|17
TGTGCCAGCAGTGAAGTGGGCGGGGTCCTTAGCACAGATACGCAGTATTTT
CASSEVGGVLSTDTQYF
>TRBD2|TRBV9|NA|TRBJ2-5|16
TGTGCCAGCAGCGTAGGGAGCGGGGGGGCTCCAGAGACCCAGTACTTC
CASSVGSGGAPETQYF
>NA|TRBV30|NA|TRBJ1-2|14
TGTGCCTGGAGTGTGGGGCGGGGGAGTTATGGCTACACCTTC
CAWSVGRGSYGYTF
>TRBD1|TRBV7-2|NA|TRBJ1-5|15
TGTGCCAGCAGCTTAGCCTACAGGGGCGATCAGCCCCAGCATTTT
CASSLAYRGDQPQHF
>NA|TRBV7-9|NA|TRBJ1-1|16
TGTGCCAGCAGCTCAGCCGCCGGGACATCGAACACTGAAGCTTTCTTT
CASSSAAGTSNTEAFF
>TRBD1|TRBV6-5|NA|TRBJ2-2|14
TGTGCCAGCAGACAGGGGGCAAGCACCGGGGAGCTGTTTTTT
CASRQGASTGELFF
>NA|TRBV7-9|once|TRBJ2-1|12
TGTGCCAGCAGCTCCCAGCGGCCTGAGCAGTTCTTC
CASSSQRPEQFF
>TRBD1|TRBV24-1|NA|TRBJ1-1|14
TGTGCCACCAGTGATCGGACAGGGTCGGCTGAAGCTTTCTTT
CATSDRTGSAEAFF
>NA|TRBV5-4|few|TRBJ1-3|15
TGTGCCAGCAGCTACACAGGGTCCACTGGAAACACCATATATTTT
CASSYTGSTGNTIYF
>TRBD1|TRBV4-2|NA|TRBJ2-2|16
TGTGCCAGCAGCCGTCAGGGGGCGCTTAACACCGGGGAGCTGTTTTTT
CASSRQGALNTGELFF
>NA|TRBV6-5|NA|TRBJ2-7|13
TGTGCCAGCAGTTGGGGGCTCTCCTACGAGCAGTACTTC
CASSWGLSYEQYF
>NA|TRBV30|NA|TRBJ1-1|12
TGTGCCTGGAGTGTATACGACATGAGTGCTTTCTTT
CAWSVYDMSAFF
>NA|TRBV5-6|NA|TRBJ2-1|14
TGTGCCAGCAGTTCCAAGGGAGGAAGTGGACTTAAGTTCTTC
CASSSKGGSGLKFF
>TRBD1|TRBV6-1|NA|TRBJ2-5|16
TGTGCCAGCAGTGAATCCTGGACAGGGCTTCGAGAGACCCAGTACTTC
CASSESWTGLRETQYF
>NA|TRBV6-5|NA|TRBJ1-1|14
TGTGCCAGCAGTTACGGAGGGGAGAAAACTGAAGCTTTCTTT
CASSYGGEKTEAFF
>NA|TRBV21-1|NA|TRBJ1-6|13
TGTGCCAGCATTCCCCCGGGGAGTTCACCCCTCCACTTT
CASIPPGSSPLHF
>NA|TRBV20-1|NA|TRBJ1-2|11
TGCATTAACTCTGGGACATCTGGCTACACCTTC
CINSGTSGYTF
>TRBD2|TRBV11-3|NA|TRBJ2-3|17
TGTGCCAGCAGCCCGGGACTAGCATTGCGCCCCCTAGATACGCAGTATTTT
CASSPGLALRPLDTQYF
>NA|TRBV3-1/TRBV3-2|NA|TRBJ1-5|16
TGTGCCAGCAGCCGTGACAGTTCGAATAGCAATCAGCCCCAGCATTTT
CASSRDSSNSNQPQHF
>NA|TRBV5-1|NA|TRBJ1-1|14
TGCGCCAGCAGCTTAACCAGGGCGAACACTGAAGCTTTCTTT
CASSLTRANTEAFF
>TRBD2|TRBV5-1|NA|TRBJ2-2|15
TGCGCCAGCAGCCCGACTAGCGGGGGGCTCGGGGAGCTGTTTTTT
CASSPTSGGLGELFF
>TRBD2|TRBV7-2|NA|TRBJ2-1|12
TGTGCCAGCAGCAAATCGGGGGGGCCGCCGTTCTTC
CASSKSGGPPFF
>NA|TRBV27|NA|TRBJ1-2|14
TGTGCCAGCAGATCCCATTCAGGAAACTATGGCTACACCTTC
CASRSHSGNYGYTF
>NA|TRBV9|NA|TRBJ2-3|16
TGTGCCAGCAGCCCAGGGGTAGCAGGGTTCGCAGATACGCAGTATTTT
CASSPGVAGFADTQYF
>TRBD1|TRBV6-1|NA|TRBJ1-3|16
TGTGCCAGCAGTGAAGAGGACAGGGTCGTTGGAAACACCATATATTTT
CASSEEDRVVGNTIYF
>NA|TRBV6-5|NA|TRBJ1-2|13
TGTGCCAGCAGCCAAGCCAGGGACTATGGCTACACCTTC
CASSQARDYGYTF
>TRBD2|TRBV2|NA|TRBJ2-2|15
TGTGCCAGCAGTGAAAGAGCTAGCGGGACCGGGGAGCTGTTTTTT
CASSERASGTGELFF
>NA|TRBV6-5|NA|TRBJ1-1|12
TGTGCCAGCAGCCTCCCTAACACTGAAGCTTTCTTT
CASSLPNTEAFF
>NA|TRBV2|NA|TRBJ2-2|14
TGTGCCAGCGATTGGCAGGCGAACACCGGGGAGCTGTTTTTT
CASDWQANTGELFF
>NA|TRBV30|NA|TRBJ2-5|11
TGTGCCTGGAGTGGGCTCGAGACCCAGTACTTC
CAWSGLETQYF
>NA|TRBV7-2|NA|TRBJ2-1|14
TGTGCCAGCAGCTTAGGGAGGGATAGCCTTGAGCAGTTCTTC
CASSLGRDSLEQFF
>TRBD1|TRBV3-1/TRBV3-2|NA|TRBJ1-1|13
TGTGCCAGCAGCCTCGCAGGGGGCTCCGAAGCTTTCTTT
CASSLAGGSEAFF
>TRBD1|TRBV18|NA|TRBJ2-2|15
TGTGCCAGCTCACCAGAGGGGGCTCACACCGGGGAGCTGTTTTTT
CASSPEGAHTGELFF
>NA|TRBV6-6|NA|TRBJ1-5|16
TGTGCCAGCAGTTACTCGACCAGGGATGGAGATCAGCCCCAGCATTTT
CASSYSTRDGDQPQHF
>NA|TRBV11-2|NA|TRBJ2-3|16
TGTGCCAGCAGCTTAGCACAGCCTCTAGCAGTAGATACGCAGTATTTT
CASSLAQPLAVDTQYF
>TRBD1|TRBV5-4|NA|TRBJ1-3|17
TGTGCCAGCAGCTTGGGGGGGACAGGCCCCTCTGGAAACACCATATATTTT
CASSLGGTGPSGNTIYF
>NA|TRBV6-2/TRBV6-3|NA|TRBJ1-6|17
TGTGCCAGCAGTTACAATACGGACAGCGGCCCTGGTTCACCCCTCCACTTT
CASSYNTDSGPGSPLHF
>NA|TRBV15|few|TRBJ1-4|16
TGTGCCACCAGCAGGCTAGGAACCAACCCTACTGAAAAACTGTTTTTT
CATSRLGTNPTEKLFF
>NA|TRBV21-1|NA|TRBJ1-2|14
TGTGCCAGCAGCACTTCCTGGACTTTCTATGGCTACACCTTC
CASSTSWTFYGYTF
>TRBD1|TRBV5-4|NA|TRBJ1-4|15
TGTGCCAGCAGCTTGGGGGGGACAGTTAATGAAAAACTGTTTTTT
CASSLGGTVNEKLFF
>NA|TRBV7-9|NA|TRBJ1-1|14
TGTGCCAGCAGCTTTCGAGGTAACGGGGGTGAAGCTTTCTTT
CASSFRGNGGEAFF
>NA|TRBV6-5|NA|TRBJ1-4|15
TGTGCCAGCAGTCGGATCGGACTTCTGAATGAAAAACTGTTTTTT
CASSRIGLLNEKLFF
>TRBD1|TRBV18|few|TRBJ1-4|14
TGTGCCAGCTCATGGGACAGGGGCAATGAAAAACTGTTTTTT
CASSWDRGNEKLFF
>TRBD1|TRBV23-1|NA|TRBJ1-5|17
TGCGCCAGCAGTCAATCAGGTGACAGGGGGACTCGACCGCCCCAGCATTTT
CASSQSGDRGTRPPQHF
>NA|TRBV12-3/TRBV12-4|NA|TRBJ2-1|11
TGTGCCAGCAGCAATTCCCTTAGGCAGTTCTTC
CASSNSLRQFF
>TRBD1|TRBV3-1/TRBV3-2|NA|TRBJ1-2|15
TGTGCCAGCAGCCAAGCAGGGGGTACTCTGGATGGCTACACCTTC
CASSQAGGTLDGYTF
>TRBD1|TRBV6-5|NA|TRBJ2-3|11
TGTGCCACCTCGACAGGGAATACGCAGTATTTT
CATSTGNTQYF
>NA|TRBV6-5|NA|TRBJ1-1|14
TGTGCCAGCATTACCCAGGGGAGATGGGCTGAAGCTTTCTTT
CASITQGRWAEAFF
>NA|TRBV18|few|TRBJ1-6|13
TGTGCCAGCTCACCGCAACGGGAGTCACCCCTCCACTTT
CASSPQRESPLHF
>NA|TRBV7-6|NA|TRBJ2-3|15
TGTGCCAGCAGCTTAGCGGGGGGGCCTACAGATACGCAGTATTTT
CASSLAGGPTDTQYF
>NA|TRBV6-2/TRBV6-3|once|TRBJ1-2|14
TGTGCCAGCAGTTCTTTGGGGCGGTTCTATGGCTACACCTTC
CASSSLGRFYGYTF